The T cell receptor beta chain under discussion was sequenced for a study of T cell clones after liver transplantation. The wider study: Blood was drawn pre-transplant, before withdrawal, and after full or failed withdrawal.

Clones were sequenced by immunoSEQ multiplex PCR, and TCRdb holds only the in-frame ones, with some missing. The sample lists about 120,000 clones, 90% occurring once. Germline CDR1 and CDR2: MRHNA and SNTAGT. V lost 0 bases, J lost 2 bases, and 10 bases stayed unmatched. This CDR3 is 19 amino acids long. This clone was recorded once. Its matching antigen is unknown. The study's findings and limits: Conclusions were preliminary, with small, heterogeneous patient groups.

The sample here was CD4+ T cells from blood, taken 12 months after liver transplant. V gene TRBV6-4 combines with J gene TRBJ2-2, with 9 bases fitting TRBD2. This sequence originates from a human patient who received a liver transplant. Part of the T cell pool may stem from the graft donor. The CDR3 is CASSDSTGGRADNTGELFF. The CDR3, as DNA: TGTGCCAGCAGTGACTCGACGGGCGGGAGGGCGGACAACACCGGGGAGCTGTTTTTT.